This T cell receptor (beta chain) comes out of a study of blood T cell repertoires in COVID-19. Trimming took 5 bases from V and 4 from J, leaving 11 bases between them. This CDR3 has 13 residues. In the original processing: It was from reference gene primer amplification that nucleated cell counts were estimated. The assay was immunoSEQ multiplex PCR, and TCRdb's table has in-frame clones only and misses some. The DNA was the basis for D and trimming; V, J and clone size are from that table. The sample has 100,000 to 150,000 clones, around nine tenths seen once; the top ten hold roughly 1.1%. The V and J genes are TRBV12-3 or TRBV12-4 and TRBJ1-2; tentative D call: TRBD1 (6 bases). The source of this sequence is an elderly woman with acute or convalescent COVID-19. The specimen sequenced was peripheral blood. As DNA, the CDR3 is TGTGCCAGCAGTGGGGGGGGGCGCTATGGCTACACCTTC. Protein: CASSGGGRYGYTF.